The next 18 T cell receptor beta chains were all read from a single sample in a study of vaccination effects on CD4 cells after COVID-19. ViraFEST used viral peptide pools to expand antigen-specific CD4+ T cells before sequencing. CD4+ T cells were isolated after around 10 days of culture. Prior SARS-CoV-2 infection was absent in the vaccine recipients, as shown by negative nucleocapsid antibodies. No cognate antigen is known for these TCRs. TCRdb's table, derived via immunoSEQ multiplex PCR, lists solely in-frame clones and lacks some. Of about 22,000 clones detected, roughly four fifths appear once; the ten largest clones hold approximately 20%. The sequences come from CD4+ T cells from PBMCs cultured with HCoV-NL63 spike peptides, collected before COVID-19 vaccination. These receptors all stem from a human donor who received a COVID-19 vaccine.

The chain links TRBV24-1 to TRBJ1-5; no clear D gene. The CDR3 runs to 15 residues. Trimming shortened V by 0 bases and J by 4 bases, and 9 bases separated the two germline ends. Germline V lookup: CDR1 KGHDR, CDR2 SFDVKD. The CDR3: CATSDLGRLNQPQHF. For the CDR3, the DNA is TGTGCCACCAGTGATTTGGGCAGGCTAAATCAGCCCCAGCATTTT.

The chain employs TRBV6-2 or TRBV6-3 and TRBJ2-6, with unresolved D. The germline V gene encodes CDR1 MNHEY and CDR2 SVGEGT. The CDR3 is 16 amino acids. The V and J ends lost 6 bases and 2 bases respectively, with 14 bases between them. The CDR3, as DNA: TGTGCCAGCAGCCACCCTAGGGTGGCTGGGGCCAACGTCCTGACTTTC. It yields the protein CASSHPRVAGANVLTF.

The chain carries TRBV12-3 or TRBV12-4 and TRBJ1-5; D call uncertain. Trimming took 3 bases from V and 3 from J, leaving 6 bases between them. This CDR3 has 13 amino acids. CDR3 nucleotides: TGTGCCAGCAGTTTGGAGGACAATCAGCCCCAGCATTTT. Amino acids: CASSLEDNQPQHF.

This chain connects TRBV6-5 to TRBJ2-1; D ambiguous. The CDR3 sequence is 12 residues long. In germline, CDR1 is MNHEY, CDR2 SVGAGI. Deletions cut 6 bases from V and 3 bases from J, with 6 bases between. In DNA, the CDR3 is TGTGCCAGCAGAGTCCTCTACAATGAGCAGTTCTTC. It specifies CASRVLYNEQFF.

To note about this clone: Relative to the germline gene, one junction end is altered; a read error may explain this. The J gene is TRBJ2-2, the V gene TRBV19, with D perhaps TRBD2 (5 bases). This CDR3 spans 15 amino acids. Per the germline V gene, CDR1 is LNHDA and CDR2 is SQIVND (reference sequence). The CDR3 DNA reads as TGTGCCAGTAGTACCCGGACGGACGAACACCGGGGAGCTGTTTTT. Its protein product is CASSTRTDEHRGAVF.

The rearrangement uses TRBV18 and TRBJ2-3; the D call may be TRBD1 or TRBD2 (5 bases each). CDR3 length: 14 amino acids. Trimming pared 2 bases from V and 5 bases from J, leaving 11 bases between. Germline assignment: CDR1 KGHSH and CDR2 LQKENI. The CDR3 loop is CASSPGGVGDTQYF. The CDR3 DNA reads TGTGCCAGCTCACCAGGGGGAGTGGGAGATACGCAGTATTTT.

The chain has TRBV6-2 or TRBV6-3 and TRBJ2-3, with TRBD2 as a possible D gene (5 bases). The ends were cut back, 6 bases at V and 2 bases at J, with 15 bases in the middle. The germline gives CDR1 MNHEY, CDR2 SVGEGT. The CDR3 has 15 residues. This chain's CDR3 is CASSHDYLITDTQYF. The CDR3 DNA is TGTGCCAGCAGCCACGACTACTTGATCACAGATACGCAGTATTTT.

This chain links TRBV5-5 with TRBJ1-5; 10 bases line up with TRBD1. Germline values: CDR1 SGHKS, CDR2 YYEKEE (reference sequence). CDR3 length equals 18 residues. J was trimmed by 4 bases and V by 2 bases; bases with no gene match: 12. CDR3 coding DNA: TGTGCCAGCAGCTTCTCGAGTGGGACAGGGGCGCTAAATCAGCCCCAGCATTTT. It is translated as CASSFSSGTGALNQPQHF.

This chain joins TRBV4-2 and TRBJ1-1, with TRBD1 matching 7 bases. V lost 3 bases, J lost 1 base, and 5 bases stayed unmatched. This CDR3 contains 15 residues. Looked up from germline, CDR1 is LGHNA and CDR2 is YNFKEQ. The CDR3 spells CASSHGQATNTEAFF. CDR3 nucleotides: TGTGCCAGCAGCCATGGACAGGCGACGAACACTGAAGCTTTCTTT.

The chain joins TRBV19 to TRBJ1-3; D is perhaps TRBD1 (5 bases). The germline V and J ends were trimmed by 8 bases and 0 bases, with 8 bases remaining between them. The CDR3 extends over 13 amino acids. Germline V gene data show CDR1 as LNHDA and CDR2 as SQIVND (reference sequence). The CDR3 sequence: CASHRFSGNTIYF. DNA for the CDR3: TGTGCCAGTCACAGGTTCTCTGGAAACACCATATATTTT.

The V gene is TRBV3-1 (or the pseudogene TRBV3-2), the J gene TRBJ1-6; the D gene is possibly TRBD1 (6 bases). V lost 4 bases to trimming and J lost 0 bases, with 7 bases between them. The germline gives CDR1 LGHDT, CDR2 YNNKEL (reference sequence). The length of the CDR3 is 15 residues. For the CDR3, the DNA is TGTGCCAGCAGCCCGACAGGCTCCTATAATTCACCCCTCCACTTT. Protein sequence: CASSPTGSYNSPLHF.

This clone appeared a few times. V gene TRBV30 combines with J gene TRBJ1-3; 9 positions agree with TRBD1. The CDR3 is 17 residues long. V dropped 2 bases and J dropped 1; count of bases not matched to a gene: 9. Germline V gives CDR1 GTSNPN, CDR2 SVGIG (reference sequence). This CDR3 is CAWSPLGTGSSGNTIYF. CDR3 DNA sequence: TGTGCCTGGAGTCCACTCGGGACAGGGTCGTCTGGAAACACCATATATTTT. Together with reference TRBV30 and TRBJ1-3, the CDR3 gives the full variable domain: SQTIHQWPATLVQPVGSPLSLECTVEGTSNPNLYWYRQAAGRGLQLLFYSVGIGQISSEVPQNLSASRPQDRQFILSSKKLLLSDSGFYLCAWSPLGTGSSGNTIYFGEGSWLTVV.

The chain uses TRBV28 and TRBJ2-6; D call uncertain. The CDR3 runs to 15 residues. Germline V gene data show CDR1 as MDHEN and CDR2 as SYDVKM. Between the trimmed V and J ends, which lost 6 bases and 0 bases, there was a span of 9 bases. The CDR3 nucleotides are TGTGCCAGCAGATTCAGGTCCTCTGGGGCCAACGTCCTGACTTTC. Translated, it gives CASRFRSSGANVLTF.

This chain joins TRBV6-4 and TRBJ2-2; D gene uncertain. Deletions cut 2 bases from V and 3 bases from J, with 4 bases between. CDR1 is MRHNA, CDR2 SNTAGT, per germline. This CDR3 has 13 amino acids. The CDR3: CASSDGDTGELFF. DNA for the CDR3: TGTGCCAGCAGTGACGGGGACACCGGGGAGCTGTTTTTT.

With regard to this clone: An end of the junction differs from the germline gene, which may be a read error. The CDR3 DNA reads TGTGCCAGCAGGGAAGGGGGACCTACCTATGGCTACACCTTC. As protein: CASREGGPTYGYTF. The chain couples TRBV2 to TRBJ1-2; weak D call: TRBD1 (6 bases). CDR3 length equals 14 residues. Germline CDR1 is SNHLY and CDR2 is FYNNEI.

This clone was observed a few times. V is TRBV4-1 and J is TRBJ2-1, with no clear D. CDR1 is MGHRA and CDR2 is YSYEKL in the germline V gene. The CDR3 loop spans 15 amino acids. V was trimmed by 0 bases and J by 5 bases, leaving 11 bases between them. The CDR3 DNA follows: TGCGCCAGCAGCCAAGATTTCGGCCAGCACAATGAGCAGTTCTTC. It is translated as CASSQDFGQHNEQFF.

The gene calls are TRBV4-1 and TRBJ1-4, with a possible D match to TRBD1 (6 bases). V was trimmed by 0 bases and J by 11 bases, leaving 13 bases between them. CDR1 is MGHRA, CDR2 YSYEKL, per germline. This CDR3 has 14 amino acids. CDR3 sequence reads: CASSQEAPRGKLFF. The CDR3 bases are TGCGCCAGCAGCCAAGAGGCCCCGAGGGGGAAACTGTTTTTT.

V usage is TRBV5-1 and J usage is TRBJ2-7; D assignment may be TRBD1 or TRBD2 (5 bases each). Trimming left V 3 bases short and J 3 bases short, with 10 bases between. Germline CDR1 is SGHRS and CDR2 is YFSETQ. The CDR3 consists of 13 residues. CDR3 sequence reads: CASSSGRSYEQYF. Here the CDR3 DNA reads TGCGCCAGCAGCTCGGGACGCAGCTACGAGCAGTACTTC.